This section outlines one T cell receptor (beta chain) sequence together with its context. Which antigen it targets is not known. The sample holds no much larger clone one base away, and base qualities are not on file. These data belong to a study of CD8 T cells in Susac syndrome (dated by TCRdb to the late 2010s). Describing the broader study: Of the Susac syndrome patients who were sequenced, roughly six had clinically active disease and roughly eight were in clinical remission. At the time of blood withdrawal, Susac syndrome patients were either therapy-naive, taking corticosteroids (with some also receiving IVIg), or on IVIg alone. Whether CD8+ T cell activation and differentiation in Susac syndrome was antigen driven was tested using repertoire sequencing.

RNA was extracted using the RNeasy kit, and about 0.45 to 1 ug of the RNA was reverse transcribed with random hexamers. TCR beta CDR3 regions were amplified with the immunoSEQ multiplex PCR assay covering 54 Vbeta and 13 Jbeta segments. PCR amplification bias was corrected by using a synthetic template baseline for primer optimization and computational correction. As for the original processing: Reads were annotated to V, D and J genes per IMGT and analyzed with immunoSEQ Analyzer, keeping only productive sequences. Clonality was computed as one minus Shannon entropy normalized by log2 of the number of productive unique sequences. For each patient and control, public and private clones were evaluated within the 100 most prevalent clones. Susac-specific clones were defined as absent from healthy and MS cohorts, approximately 1,000 published viral clones and other ImmuneACCESS disease sequences. TCRdb applied fastp at Q25 and MiXCR to the public reads, then kept only in-frame beta chains. When rows share a CDR3 protein, they turn into one entry using the most common DNA and genes. The V and J calls and clone size come from TCRdb's table, not from the authors' own analysis. The sample table holds around 200,000 distinct CDR3 sequences, of which approximately 94% were seen once. Of the sample, 0.09% to 0.1% falls within the top ten clones.

Overall study results and their limits: No clonal expansion was detected in the CD4+ T cell repertoire of Susac syndrome patients. The study acknowledged that relatively few individuals were included in the TCR sequencing and HLA analysis.

High-throughput TCR beta sequencing profiled peripheral blood CD8+ and CD4+ T cells from healthy donors, Susac syndrome patients and multiple sclerosis patients. Susac syndrome patients met recently defined diagnostic criteria for definite or probable disease. CD8+ TEMRA cells were enriched by FACS, while bulk CD8+ and CD4+ T cells were purified by magnetic negative isolation. Blood was drawn into EDTA tubes, processed within 24 hours, and PBMCs were isolated by density gradient centrifugation. PBMCs intended for TCR sequencing were frozen in liquid nitrogen and were later thawed in a 37 degrees C water bath. Purity of sorted or isolated CD4+, CD8+ and CD8+ TEMRA cells was at least 90%. CDR3 length: 13 amino acids, cysteine to phenylalanine. The only DNA kept is the CDR3, 39 bases in frame from the first base. V is clipped by 4 bases and J by 2 bases, and the sequence between their germline boundaries is 11 bases long. For CDR1 and CDR2, the germline V gene lists SQVTM and ANQGSEA.

The sequence joins TRBV29-1 to TRBJ1-1, and perhaps TRBD1 as D gene, on 6 matching bases. This receptor was identified in a human donor with Susac syndrome. Specimen: CD4+ T cells from PBMCs. The DNA is TGCAGCGTTGCGACAGGCGGAAACACTGAAGCTTTCTTT. This encodes CSVATGGNTEAFF.